This T cell receptor (beta chain) stems from a study of pediatric ulcerative colitis. This clone has only a few counts. Sequencing was at survey level. Each sample received Survey-level depth of up to 500,000 reads. Profiled with immunoSEQ multiplex PCR; TCRdb holds only in-frame clones, not every one. The data contain roughly 64,000 clones, roughly nine tenths of them singletons. This TCR was sampled from a boy aged 5-17 years with severe ulcerative colitis. The sequenced material came from blood.

For the CDR3, the DNA is TGCGCCAGCAGCCAACCGGAGACAACTAATGAAAAACTGTTTTTT. The encoded protein is CASSQPETTNEKLFF. This chain links TRBV4-1 with TRBJ1-4; D is undetermined. The CDR3 contains 15 residues. Germline lookup yields CDR1 MGHRA and CDR2 YSYEKL. V was clipped by 2 bases and J by 0 bases, with 7 bases between them.